This passage covers 17 T cell receptor beta chains from one sample sequenced in a study of blood T cell repertoires in COVID-19. Sequencing used immunoSEQ multiplex PCR; TCRdb keeps in-frame clones, though not all of them. This repertoire shows hundreds of thousands of clones, around nine tenths found once; its top ten account for about 6%. The sample consisted of PBMCs or T cells enriched from blood (not recorded which). The receptor source for this set is a middle-aged woman who had recovered from COVID-19.

This chain joins TRBV6-2 or TRBV6-3 and TRBJ2-3; 10 nucleotides agree with TRBD2. The V and J ends lost 6 bases and 8 bases, in that order; junction bases with no gene match: 8. The CDR3 consists of 14 residues. Germline V gene lookup returns CDR1 MNHEY and CDR2 SVGEGT. DNA for the CDR3: TGTGCCAGCAGCCGGACTAGCGGATCGGTTACGCAGTATTTT. It is translated as CASSRTSGSVTQYF.

CDR3 sequence reads: CASAVGTEAFF. CDR3 nucleotide sequence: TGTGCCAGCGCGGTCGGAACTGAAGCTTTCTTT. This chain uses TRBV19 with TRBJ1-1; no clear D. The CDR3 sequence is 11 residues long. V lost 9 bases and J lost 5, with 10 bases in between. Germline V lookup: CDR1 LNHDA, CDR2 SQIVND (reference sequence).

The rearrangement joins TRBV5-1 to TRBJ2-7, with a possible D match to TRBD2 (6 bases). V lost 0 bases and J 6 bases, leaving 13 bases between the germline ends. Germline values: CDR1 SGHRS, CDR2 YFSETQ. The CDR3 consists of 14 residues. The CDR3 coding sequence is TGCGCCAGCAGCTTGGGACTAGGGGCAGGCGAGCAGTACTTC. It encodes CASSLGLGAGEQYF. The whole variable domain, remainder taken from reference TRBV5-1 and TRBJ2-7, is KAGVTQTPRYLIKTRGQQVTLSCSPISGHRSVSWYQQTPGQGLQFLFEYFSETQRNKGNFPGRFSGRQFSNSRSEMNVSTLELGDSALYLCASSLGLGAGEQYFGPGTRLTVT.

The chain couples TRBV7-8 to TRBJ2-1; the D gene is possibly TRBD2 (6 bases). The germline CDR1 and CDR2 sequences are SGHVS and FQNEAQ. V lost 2 bases and J lost 4, with 15 bases in between. The CDR3 sequence is 16 residues long. The CDR3 is CASSLSWDGSYNEQFF. CDR3 in DNA: TGTGCCAGCAGCTTAAGTTGGGACGGGAGTTACAATGAGCAGTTCTTC.

In this sample, this clone turned up many times. The V call is TRBV6-1, the J call TRBJ1-2; D gene uncertain. Germline CDR1 is MNHNS and CDR2 is SASEGT. This CDR3 is built from 14 residues. Trimming stripped 0 bases from V and 2 bases from J, with 7 bases between. The CDR3 sequence is CASSEAGGNYGYTF. CDR3 coding DNA: TGTGCCAGCAGTGAAGCGGGCGGGAACTATGGCTACACCTTC.

The V and J genes are TRBV11-1 and TRBJ1-2, with 11 bases identical to TRBD1. The germline V gene has CDR1 SGHAT and CDR2 FQDESV (reference sequence). The length of the CDR3 is 13 residues. With 6 bases clipped from V and 7 bases from J, the junction kept 4 bases outside the gene matches. In DNA form, the CDR3 reads TGTGCCAGCAGTTTCGGGACAGGGGGTGGCTACACCTTC. Translation gives CASSFGTGGGYTF.

With regard to this clone: This same CDR3 is encoded by further DNA sequences in the sample. This chain's CDR3 is CASSLAGGSYEQYF. The CDR3 region has the DNA TGTGCCAGCAGCTTAGCCGGGGGATCCTACGAGCAGTACTTC. The V gene is TRBV7-2, the J gene TRBJ2-7; possible D gene TRBD2, 6 bases. Germline V gene sequence: CDR1 SGHTA, CDR2 FQGNSA. This CDR3 spans 14 amino acids. Trimming pared 0 bases from V and 1 base from J, leaving 7 bases between.

This clone was seen repeatedly, ten times or more. The gene calls are TRBV18 and TRBJ1-4; D possibly corresponds to TRBD1 (5 bases). The CDR3 extends over 12 amino acids. V lost 5 bases, J lost 7 bases, and 8 bases lay in between. Germline loops: CDR1 KGHSH, CDR2 LQKENI. Written as DNA, the CDR3 is TGTGCCAGCTCAACAGGATCTGAAAAACTGTTTTTT. It translates to CASSTGSEKLFF.

The genes are TRBV7-9 and TRBJ1-2; D might be TRBD1 (6 bases). V was trimmed by 4 bases and J by 1 base, leaving 19 bases between them. This CDR3 is built from 17 residues. Germline V gene data show CDR1 as SEHNR and CDR2 as FQNEAQ (reference sequence). In nucleotides, the CDR3 is TGTGCCAGCAGCTCGACCTTAGGGGCAGGGGATAACTATGGCTACACCTTC. This translates into CASSSTLGAGDNYGYTF.

The genes are TRBV29-1 and TRBJ1-2, with D hard to call. In germline, CDR1 is SQVTM, CDR2 ANQGSEA. CDR3 size: 15 residues. V shed 6 bases and J shed 2 bases, with 19 bases lying between them. The CDR3 loop reads CSVLPRKRENYGYTF. The CDR3 bases are TGCAGCGTGCTTCCCAGGAAGCGGGAAAACTATGGCTACACCTTC.

The V call is TRBV6-5, the J call TRBJ2-7, with no clear D. Germline-derived CDR1 and CDR2 are MNHEY and SVGAGI. The V gene lost 11 bases and the J gene lost 0 bases, with 11 bases spanning the gap. The CDR3 consists of 12 residues. The CDR3 region is CASRHSSYEQYF. Written as DNA, the CDR3 is TGTGCCTCACGCCATAGCTCCTACGAGCAGTACTTC.

This clone came up a few times. The rearrangement links TRBV30 to TRBJ1-6; TRBD1 is a possible D gene (6 bases). The CDR3 sequence is 12 residues long. The V end lost 8 bases, the J end lost 4 bases, and 9 bases lay between the germline ends. Germline V CDR1 and CDR2: GTSNPN, SVGIG (reference sequence). CDR3 sequence: CARQDYNSPLHF. CDR3 in DNA: TGTGCCCGACAGGATTATAATTCACCCCTCCACTTT.

The V call is TRBV6-5, the J call TRBJ2-1; D uncertain. Trimming removed 4 bases from V and 4 bases from J, with 11 bases in between. From germline, CDR1 is MNHEY and CDR2 SVGAGI. The CDR3 length is 14 residues. CDR3 in amino acids: CASSSYRVYNEQFF. CDR3 coding DNA: TGTGCCAGCAGTTCCTATCGGGTGTACAATGAGCAGTTCTTC.

The chain uses TRBV5-4 and TRBJ2-4; D uncertain. The V gene's germline CDR1 is SGHNT and CDR2 YYREEE (reference sequence). The CDR3 totals 16 residues. Trimming removed 0 bases from V and 0 bases from J, with 10 bases in between. CDR3 nucleotides: TGTGCCAGCAGCTTGGGGAGCAACTTAGCCAAAAACATTCAGTACTTC. This codes for CASSLGSNLAKNIQYF.

The rearrangement uses TRBV6-1 and TRBJ2-7, with 8 bases matching TRBD2. Unmatched junction bases numbered 4, after V lost 2 bases and J lost 1 base. The CDR3 consists of 15 residues. The germline gives CDR1 MNHNS, CDR2 SASEGT. The CDR3 DNA reads as TGTGCCAGCAGTGAATTGGGACTAGAATCCTACGAGCAGTACTTC. This translates into CASSELGLESYEQYF.

The J gene is TRBJ1-5, the V gene TRBV28; D gene ambiguous. Trimming stripped 1 base from V and 1 base from J, with 5 bases between. The length of the CDR3 is 14 residues. Looked up from germline, CDR1 is MDHEN and CDR2 is SYDVKM. The CDR3 loop is CASSLYRSNQPQHF. The CDR3 coding sequence is TGTGCCAGCAGTTTATATCGGAGCAATCAGCCCCAGCATTTT.

The sample holds a few counts of this clone. The genes are TRBV27 and TRBJ1-3; D perhaps matches TRBD1 (5 bases). The CDR3 contains 14 residues. The V end was cut by 10 bases, the J end by 0 bases, with 13 bases between. Germline V gene lookup returns CDR1 MNHEY and CDR2 SMNVEV (reference sequence). CDR3 protein: CATRPGGSGNTIYF. Here the CDR3 DNA reads TGTGCCACTCGCCCGGGGGGCTCTGGAAACACCATATATTTT.